The 10 T cell receptor beta chains listed next were all sequenced from one sample in a study of CD8+CD57+ T cells in acquired aplastic anemia. Profiles of TCR beta VDJ and CDR3 were generated from a genomic DNA template. TCRdb re-analysed the reads in MiXCR, keeping a single row per CDR3 protein. The sample includes under 350,000 distinct CDR3 sequences, about three fifths of them seen just once. Individuals selected for sequencing had exhibited CD8+CD57+ cell expansion on flow cytometry. Sequencing was done on a sample of sorted CD4+, CD8+, or CD8+CD57+ T cells (not recorded which) from PBMCs. The receptors come from a human donor with aplastic anemia.

The chain couples TRBV20-1 to TRBJ1-4, with 8 bases aligning to TRBD1. The V and J ends lost 4 bases and 12 bases, in that order; junction bases with no gene match: 13. This CDR3 comprises 14 residues. Looked up from germline, CDR1 is DFQATT and CDR2 is SNEGSKA (reference sequence). DNA of the CDR3: TGCAGTGCTACCCCGGGACAGGCTAACGAAGAACTGTTTTTT. Amino acid sequence: CSATPGQANEELFF.

This clonotype was observed a single time. The V and J genes are TRBV10-3 and TRBJ1-3; no firm D call. CDR1 is ENHRY and CDR2 is SYGVKD in the germline V gene. Trimming cost V 6 bases and J 2 bases, with 8 bases left between them. The CDR3 extends over 13 amino acids. The CDR3 DNA follows: TGTGCCATCAGCACTAACACTGGAAACACCATATATTTT. Protein sequence: CAISTNTGNTIYF.

The chain joins TRBV6-2 or TRBV6-3 to TRBJ2-5; 15 positions agree with TRBD2. The CDR3 is 15 residues long. V dropped 9 bases and J dropped 5; count of bases not matched to a gene: 7. Germline loops: CDR1 MNHEY, CDR2 SVGEGT. CDR3 residues: CASQRTSGGAETQYF. DNA for the CDR3: TGTGCCAGTCAAAGGACTAGCGGGGGGGCGGAGACCCAGTACTTC.

This clonotype was found many times. The chain links TRBV3-1 to TRBJ1-2; 9 positions agree with TRBD1. This CDR3 region has 13 residues. V trimming: 5 bases; J trimming: 6 bases; junction bases outside the gene matches: 4. Germline V gene sequence: CDR1 LGHDT, CDR2 YNNKEL (reference sequence). The CDR3: CASSYWTGDGYTF. CDR3 in DNA: TGTGCCAGCAGCTACTGGACAGGGGATGGCTACACCTTC. The variable domain in full, completed from reference TRBV3-1 and TRBJ1-2, reads DTAVSQTPKYLVTQMGNDKSIKCEQNLGHDTMYWYKQDSKKFLKIMFSYNNKELIINETVPNRFSPKSPDKAHLNLHINSLELGDSAVYFCASSYWTGDGYTFGSGTRLTVV.

The chain recombines TRBV12-3 or TRBV12-4 with TRBJ2-7; a weak D match, TRBD1 (6 bases). The ends were cut back, 3 bases at V and 5 bases at J, with 14 bases in the middle. This CDR3 has 14 amino acids. The CDR3 region has the DNA TGTGCCAGCAGTTTCGGGCAGGGGAGCCACGAGCAGTACTTC. Residues: CASSFGQGSHEQYF.

This clonotype was observed many times. The chain couples TRBV2 to TRBJ2-3, with D possibly being TRBD1 or TRBD2 (6 bases each). CDR3 length: 14 amino acids. The V and J ends lost 10 bases and 0 bases respectively, with 14 bases between them. Germline V lookup: CDR1 SNHLY, CDR2 FYNNEI. The CDR3 coding sequence is TGTGCCACTAACCGGGGGCTCAGCACAGATACGCAGTATTTT. As protein: CATNRGLSTDTQYF.

This clonotype was seen ten or more times. The gene calls are TRBV19 and TRBJ2-7; TRBD2 matches at 9 bases. V gave up 0 bases and J gave up 4 bases; unmatched junction bases: 4. The CDR3 extends over 15 amino acids. Germline CDR1 LNHDA, CDR2 SQIVND (reference sequence). The CDR3 DNA sequence: TGTGCCAGTAGTATAGATTCAGCGGGAGGTTACGAGCAGTACTTC. Translating it yields CASSIDSAGGYEQYF.

The V call is TRBV2, the J call TRBJ2-1; 9 bases match TRBD2. The ends lost 6 bases at V and 6 bases at J; junction bases unmatched: 12. This CDR3 has 16 residues. Germline CDR1 SNHLY, CDR2 FYNNEI. CDR3: CASSRSWGTSSNEQFF. The CDR3 nucleotides are TGTGCCAGCAGCCGAAGCTGGGGGACTAGCAGCAATGAGCAGTTCTTC. Combining the CDR3 with reference TRBV2 and TRBJ2-1 gives the whole variable domain EPEVTQTPSHQVTQMGQEVILRCVPISNHLYFYWYRQILGQKVEFLVSFYNNEISEKSEIFDDQFSVERPDGSNFTLKIRSTKLEDSAMYFCASSRSWGTSSNEQFFGPGTRLTVL.

This clonotype has more than one count but fewer than ten. The V call is TRBV20-1, the J call TRBJ2-7; TRBD1 might be the D (6 bases). CDR3 length equals 13 residues. Per the germline V gene, CDR1 is DFQATT and CDR2 is SNEGSKA (reference sequence). V lost 0 bases, J lost 7 bases, and 13 bases lay in between. CDR3 DNA sequence: TGCAGTGCTAGAGATCTCAGGGGTTGGGAGCAGTACTTC. Translation gives CSARDLRGWEQYF.

This clonotype was detected many times. The V gene is TRBV19, the J gene TRBJ1-2; perhaps TRBD1 as D (5 bases). Germline lookup yields CDR1 LNHDA and CDR2 SQIVND (reference sequence). V was clipped by 11 bases and J by 4 bases, with 11 bases between them. The CDR3 runs 11 residues. This CDR3 reads CAATAGYGYTF. CDR3 sequence (DNA): TGTGCCGCGACAGCAGGCTATGGCTACACCTTC.